This TCR beta chain was profiled in a study of blood T cell repertoires in COVID-19 (dated by TCRdb to between 2020 and 2021). Concerning the study at large: Samples from collaborators originated in the United States, Italy and Spain and spanned both the acute and convalescent phases of COVID-19. The prospective study material was composed of cDNA or gDNA derived from T cells, B-cell-depleted T cells, or PBMCs. Subjects who had been exposed to COVID-19, were actively infected with it, or had recovered from it provided the deeply sampled blood TCRbeta repertoires that made up the dataset. The repertoires were made available in a free public database intended to serve as a resource for research on the immune response to SARS-CoV-2. Samples came from the ongoing ImmuneRACE study (first 160 participants) plus 1,254 subjects from 6 global collaborators. The sample metadata nearly always contained a de-identified subject ID, COVID-19 status, age in years and sex. HLA class I and class II types, where available, came from metadata supplied by the sample provider rather than from assay-based typing.

A second Seattle source provided samples from volunteer blood donors who had recovered from COVID-19. The collaborating institutions used their own protocols to collect whole blood in K2EDTA tubes. For TCRbeta analysis, collaborators shipped samples as frozen whole blood, isolated PBMCs, or DNA extracted from either of those sample types. Points on this clone: Its antigen is unknown. Base quality data are lacking; no much larger clone is found one base away.

The germline V gene supplies CDR1 SGHTA and CDR2 FQGNSA. CDR3 length: 17 amino acids, cysteine to phenylalanine. Left in the record is the CDR3 DNA by itself, 51 bases read in frame from the first base. Trimmed from V: 5 bases; trimmed from J: 4 bases; junction bases lacking a gene match: 9. Findings and caveats that apply to the study as a whole: How much clinical and demographic metadata was included differed by source and by participant, and the metadata was provided uncurated.

TCRbeta CDR3 regions were amplified from genomic DNA using the immunoSEQ Assay, a bias-controlled multiplex PCR. Concerning the study's data processing: Nucleated cell counts per sample were estimated from amplification of reference gene primers within the assay. Sequence reads were collapsed and filtered to measure the absolute abundance of every unique TCRbeta CDR3 rearrangement. For each sample, productive Simpson clonality was calculated as the square root of Simpson's diversity index over productive rearrangements. What TCRdb holds here is the immuneACCESS table cut down to in-frame rearrangements. Part of the clones is not present; checked against another copy, under half of the missing clones reflect an unresolved V gene, and the others are unexplained. That table is the source of V, J and clone size, and D and trimming were worked out from the DNA. This sample holds approximately 220,000 clones; roughly 80% were observed only once. The ten largest clones take up roughly 3% of the sample.

The chain links TRBV7-2 with TRBJ2-2; TRBD2 agrees with 11 junctional bases. Sequenced: peripheral blood. This TCR derives from a woman aged 25-40 years who had recovered from COVID-19. The CDR3: CASSRLLAGAITGELFF. The nucleotides are TGTGCCAGCAGCCGGCTACTAGCGGGAGCAATCACCGGGGAGCTGTTTTTT.